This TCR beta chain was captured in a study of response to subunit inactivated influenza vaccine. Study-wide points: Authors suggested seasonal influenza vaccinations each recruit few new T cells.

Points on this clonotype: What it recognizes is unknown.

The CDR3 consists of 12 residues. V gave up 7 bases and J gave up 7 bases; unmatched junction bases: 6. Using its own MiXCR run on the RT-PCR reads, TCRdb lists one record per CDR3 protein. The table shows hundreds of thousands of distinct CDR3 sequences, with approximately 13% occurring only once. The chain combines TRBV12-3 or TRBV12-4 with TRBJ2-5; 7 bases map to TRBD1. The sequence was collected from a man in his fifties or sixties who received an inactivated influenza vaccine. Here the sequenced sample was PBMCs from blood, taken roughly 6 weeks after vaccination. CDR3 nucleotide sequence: TGTGCCAGCACCGGGACAGCCGGGACCCAGTACTTC. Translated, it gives CASTGTAGTQYF.